The T cell receptor beta chain described here comes from a study of T cells in Graves' hyperthyroidism and ophthalmopathy. The CDR3 sequence is 16 residues long. V lost 1 base and J lost 3; bases outside the gene matches: 8. The germline CDR1 and CDR2 sequences are MNHEY and SVGAGI. This clonotype is a singleton in its sample. RNA transcripts gave rise to amplified TCR beta CDR3 regions. HTBI primers were used for first-round RT-PCR of the TCR CDR3. TCRdb redid the calling of the multiplex PCR reads with MiXCR, one entry per CDR3 protein. The sample includes about 410,000 distinct CDR3 sequences, about 14% of them seen just once.

The sequenced sample consisted of blood. The TCR was taken from a woman aged 25 to 39 with Graves' ophthalmopathy. The rearrangement uses TRBV6-5 and TRBJ1-1; 7 nucleotides align to TRBD1. In nucleotides, the CDR3 is TGTGCCAGCAGTTACTTCTACTCGCAGGGGGACACTGAAGCTTTCTTT. Amino acids: CASSYFYSQGDTEAFF.